The subject of this entry is one T cell receptor beta chain. Authors' processing steps: Estimated nucleated cell counts came from reference gene primer amplification. Generated by immunoSEQ multiplex PCR, the TCRdb table keeps only in-frame clones and is missing some. Clone size and the V and J calls come from that table; the DNA yielded D and trimming. This table holds approximately 260,000 clones, less than 85% found once. The sample comes from a study of blood T cell repertoires in COVID-19. The CDR3 is 14 amino acids. Germline V lookup: CDR1 SGHDT, CDR2 YYEEEE. Trimming removed 0 bases at V and 1 base at J, with 7 bases between.

The clonotype was recovered from a man between 60 and 75 years old who had recovered from COVID-19. Sequenced material: peripheral blood. The chain carries TRBV5-6 and TRBJ1-1; D is uncertain. The CDR3 loop reads CASSLVFWNTEAFF. CDR3 bases: TGTGCCAGCAGCTTGGTCTTTTGGAACACTGAAGCTTTCTTT.